This T cell receptor (beta chain) was retrieved from a study of control samples from healthy donors and cancer patients. V gave up 2 bases and J gave up 4 bases, with 11 bases separating them. Per germline, CDR1 LGHDT and CDR2 YNNKEL (reference sequence). The CDR3 length is 14 residues. The table came from immunoSEQ multiplex PCR; TCRdb's copy has only in-frame clones and leaves some out. The data show 130,000 or so clones, over 85% seen once. The receptor's source is a man aged 45-65 years with head and neck cancer. The V gene is TRBV3-1 (or the pseudogene TRBV3-2), the J gene TRBJ1-1; D call uncertain. Source material: PBMCs. DNA of the CDR3: TGTGCCAGCAGCCAACGGCCTCCCGGCACTGAAGCTTTCTTT. Its protein product is CASSQRPPGTEAFF.